The 32 T cell receptor beta chains reported below all come from one sample, sequenced in a study of follicular helper T cells after annual influenza vaccination. This table comes from immunoSEQ multiplex PCR, and its TCRdb copy is limited to in-frame clones, with some not included. The sample records approximately 9,500 clones, under 85% being singletons. Time point indicated: 2014-2015 season, 7 days after vaccination. The sample consisted of CXCR5- memory CD4+ T cells sorted from blood, taken 7 days after influenza vaccination. Source of these receptors: an adult who received the influenza vaccine.

The J gene is TRBJ2-7, the V gene TRBV5-1, with D possibly matching TRBD1 (5 bases). V lost 5 bases to trimming and J lost 1 base, with 13 bases between them. The CDR3 has 14 residues. Germline V gives CDR1 SGHRS, CDR2 YFSETQ. CDR3: CASRTTVPSYEQYF. The DNA of the CDR3 is TGCGCCAGCAGAACGACAGTACCTTCCTACGAGCAGTACTTC.

The chain is built from TRBV2 and TRBJ2-7, with TRBD2 matching 7 bases. Trimming took 3 bases from V and 0 from J; bases not matched to a gene: 2. This CDR3 region has 14 residues. Germline CDR1 is SNHLY and CDR2 is FYNNEI. The CDR3 nucleotides are TGTGCCAGCAGTGAGGGGAGGGCCTCCTACGAGCAGTACTTC. This translates into CASSEGRASYEQYF.

Notes on this clone: This same CDR3 is encoded by further DNA sequences in the sample. The chain combines TRBV28 with TRBJ2-1; D remains ambiguous. The CDR3 consists of 16 residues. The V and J ends lost 1 base and 0 bases respectively, with 10 bases between them. Germline V gene data show CDR1 as MDHEN and CDR2 as SYDVKM. CDR3 protein: CASSLSSAGSYNEQFF. The CDR3 nucleotides read TGTGCCAGCAGTTTATCCTCGGCAGGCTCCTACAATGAGCAGTTCTTC.

This clone has just a few counts. This rearrangement joins TRBV29-1 to TRBJ1-2, with D unclear. CDR1 is SQVTM and CDR2 is ANQGSEA in the germline V gene. CDR3 size: 11 residues. Trimming stripped 5 bases from V and 4 bases from J, with 8 bases between. CDR3: CSVTASYGYTF. Here the CDR3 DNA reads TGCAGCGTTACAGCATCCTATGGCTACACCTTC.

This clone was observed a few times. The chain uses TRBV6-6 and TRBJ2-7, with D tentatively TRBD2 (5 bases). CDR1 and CDR2 (germline): MNHNY, SVGAGI (reference sequence). Trimming pared 6 bases from V and 0 bases from J, leaving 6 bases between. This CDR3 has 12 amino acids. CDR3 loop: CASSRDSYEQYF. CDR3 bases: TGTGCCAGCAGCCGGGACTCCTACGAGCAGTACTTC.

The chain combines TRBV6-4 with TRBJ2-3; D is ambiguous. The germline CDR1 and CDR2 sequences are MRHNA and SNTAGT. The CDR3 has 16 amino acids. Deletions cut 3 bases from V and 0 bases from J, with 13 bases between. In DNA form, the CDR3 reads TGTGCCAGCAGTGAATCCCGGGCAGAAAGCACAGATACGCAGTATTTT. It codes for CASSESRAESTDTQYF.

The genes are TRBV7-9 and TRBJ1-4, with D possibly matching TRBD1 (6 bases). V shed 3 bases and J shed 5 bases, with 16 bases lying between them. Germline CDR1 SEHNR, CDR2 FQNEAQ (reference sequence). The CDR3 runs to 16 residues. The CDR3 coding sequence is TGTGCCAGCAGCTTGGTTTCGACAGGAGGGAATGAAAAACTGTTTTTT. Its protein is CASSLVSTGGNEKLFF.

CDR3 region: CASSLGLSYNEQFF. In nucleotides, the CDR3 is TGTGCCAGCAGTTTGGGACTATCTTACAATGAGCAGTTCTTC. The gene calls are TRBV6-5 and TRBJ2-1, with 7 positions matching TRBD2. The CDR3 totals 14 residues. CDR1 and CDR2 from the germline V gene are MNHEY and SVGAGI. Trimming at V came to 4 bases and at J to 4 bases, leaving 4 bases not matched to a gene.

This clone was observed a single time. J is TRBJ2-1 and V is TRBV29-1; D is unclear. Trimming removed 7 bases at V and 1 base at J, with 14 bases between. The CDR3 has 14 amino acids. CDR1 SQVTM and CDR2 ANQGSEA come from the germline V gene. The CDR3 protein is CSGKGSRSYNEQFF. The CDR3 bases are TGCAGCGGGAAGGGTTCGAGATCCTACAATGAGCAGTTCTTC.

The chain recombines TRBV5-4 with TRBJ2-1; the match to TRBD1 covers 9 bases. Germline CDR1 is SGHNT and CDR2 is YYREEE (reference sequence). The ends lost 2 bases at V and 2 bases at J; junction bases unmatched: 2. The CDR3 loop spans 15 amino acids. DNA for the CDR3: TGTGCCAGCAGCTTTCGACAGGGGGCCTACAATGAGCAGTTCTTC. Translating gives CASSFRQGAYNEQFF.

The V call is TRBV5-1, the J call TRBJ1-1; D is unresolved. Deletions cut 0 bases from V and 2 bases from J, with 11 bases between. Germline V gives CDR1 SGHRS, CDR2 YFSETQ. This CDR3 has 15 amino acids. The CDR3 DNA follows: TGCGCCAGCAGCTTGGCTCCTGATCCAAACACTGAAGCTTTCTTT. Translating it yields CASSLAPDPNTEAFF.

This clone was seen a few times. The V gene is TRBV7-7, the J gene TRBJ2-2, with D possibly TRBD1 on 6 matching bases. This CDR3 comprises 14 residues. The germline gives CDR1 SSHAT, CDR2 FNYEAQ (reference sequence). V was cut by 6 bases and J by 4 bases, with 12 bases left in between. CDR3 loop: CASSMQGSTGELFF. The DNA for the CDR3 is TGTGCCAGCAGTATGCAGGGGAGCACCGGGGAGCTGTTTTTT.

The chain is built from TRBV4-1 and TRBJ2-5; D may be TRBD2 (5 bases). V lost 0 bases and J lost 3, with 17 bases in between. There are 17 residues in the CDR3. CDR1 is MGHRA and CDR2 is YSYEKL in the germline V gene. The CDR3: CASSQDPGGAVKETQYF. In DNA form, the CDR3 reads TGCGCCAGCAGCCAAGACCCCGGAGGAGCGGTAAAAGAGACCCAGTACTTC.

The rearrangement uses TRBV18 and TRBJ2-5, with D uncertain. This CDR3 has 14 amino acids. The germline gives CDR1 KGHSH, CDR2 LQKENI. V gave up 1 base and J gave up 2 bases, with 8 bases separating them. CDR3: CASSPQVTQETQYF. CDR3 nucleotides: TGTGCCAGCTCACCACAGGTGACGCAAGAGACCCAGTACTTC.

The V call is TRBV30, the J call TRBJ1-1; D perhaps matches TRBD1 (5 bases). The CDR3 loop spans 14 amino acids. Germline-derived CDR1 and CDR2 are GTSNPN and SVGIG (reference sequence). Between the trimmed V and J ends, which lost 1 base and 6 bases, there was a span of 15 bases. The CDR3 nucleotides are TGTGCCTGGAGTGGTTTAAGTCTGGGGGCTGAAGCTTTCTTT. As protein: CAWSGLSLGAEAFF.

V usage is TRBV30 and J usage is TRBJ2-3; D is unresolved. V shed 4 bases and J shed 0 bases, with 5 bases lying between them. Germline CDR1 is GTSNPN and CDR2 is SVGIG (reference sequence). This CDR3 contains 12 residues. In DNA, the CDR3 is TGTGCCTGGACCACTAGCACAGATACGCAGTATTTT. Translation: CAWTTSTDTQYF.

This chain joins TRBV9 and TRBJ1-3; the D gene is possibly TRBD1 (5 bases). V shed 1 base and J shed 2 bases, with 22 bases lying between them. Germline-derived CDR1 and CDR2 are SGDLS and YYNGEE. This CDR3 spans 19 amino acids. The chain's CDR3 is CASSVISGTDPYAGNTIYF. The CDR3 DNA sequence: TGTGCCAGCAGCGTAATCTCGGGGACGGATCCATACGCTGGAAACACCATATATTTT.

This chain connects TRBV5-6 to TRBJ1-2, with D possibly matching TRBD1 (5 bases). The germline CDR1 and CDR2 sequences are SGHDT and YYEEEE. Between the trimmed V and J ends, which lost 4 bases and 8 bases, there was a span of 24 bases. This CDR3 has 16 amino acids. The CDR3 region has the DNA TGTGCCAGCAGCCAAGCCCCGGGACGGATGGGTCGGGGCTACACCTTC. Protein product: CASSQAPGRMGRGYTF.

The chain recombines TRBV14 with TRBJ2-2, with 12 bases matching TRBD2. The germline V gene encodes CDR1 SGHDN and CDR2 FVKESK. V gave up 6 bases and J gave up 0 bases; unmatched junction bases: 8. The CDR3 has 18 amino acids. The CDR3 DNA follows: TGTGCCAGCAGTCGAGGACTAGCGGGGAAACCGAACACCGGGGAGCTGTTTTTT. It encodes CASSRGLAGKPNTGELFF.

The chain employs TRBV7-2 and TRBJ1-2; no definite D call. Trimming stripped 5 bases from V and 2 bases from J, with 12 bases between. The CDR3 is 14 residues long. CDR1 and CDR2 from the germline V gene are SGHTA and FQGNSA. CDR3 DNA: TGTGCCAGCAGCACCGCGGGATCCAACTATGGCTACACCTTC. Its translation: CASSTAGSNYGYTF.

J is TRBJ2-2 and V is TRBV4-1; possibly TRBD2 for D (5 bases). In germline, CDR1 is MGHRA, CDR2 YSYEKL. V was trimmed by 5 bases and J by 0 bases, leaving 13 bases between them. The CDR3 length is 16 residues. The CDR3 protein is CASSWGVSPNTGELFF. CDR3 sequence (DNA): TGCGCCAGCAGCTGGGGAGTCTCCCCGAACACCGGGGAGCTGTTTTTT.

The chain has TRBV9 and TRBJ2-3; a possible D gene is TRBD2 (7 bases). The CDR3 consists of 13 residues. The ends were cut back, 4 bases at V and 6 bases at J, with 12 bases in the middle. CDR1 and CDR2 from the germline V gene are SGDLS and YYNGEE. The CDR3 sequence: CASSPGGADTQYF. The CDR3 DNA is TGTGCCAGCAGCCCTGGGGGGGCGGATACGCAGTATTTT.

This chain joins TRBV19 and TRBJ2-3; 7 bases are a match to TRBD1. This CDR3 comprises 15 residues. V lost 7 bases to trimming and J lost 2 bases; unmatched junction nucleotides: 9. The germline CDR1 and CDR2 sequences are LNHDA and SQIVND (reference sequence). CDR3 DNA: TGTGCCAGTACCCCCCGGGACAGAAACACAGATACGCAGTATTTT. It encodes CASTPRDRNTDTQYF.

The chain carries TRBV7-2 and TRBJ1-3, with D maybe TRBD1 (5 bases). The germline V gene has CDR1 SGHTA and CDR2 FQGNSA. This CDR3 spans 14 amino acids. Trimming took off 3 bases at V and 1 base at J, with 7 bases between the two ends. The CDR3 protein is CASSFWGSGNTIYF. The CDR3 nucleotides are TGTGCCAGCAGCTTTTGGGGGTCTGGAAACACCATATATTTT.

The genes are TRBV6-1 and TRBJ2-5; D gene unclear. The CDR3 covers 13 residues. The V gene lost 8 bases and the J gene lost 4 bases, with 14 bases spanning the gap. Looked up from germline, CDR1 is MNHNS and CDR2 is SASEGT. The chain's CDR3 is CASAAVSLETQYF. The CDR3 DNA is TGTGCCAGCGCGGCAGTCAGTTTAGAGACCCAGTACTTC.

This rearrangement joins TRBV28 to TRBJ2-7; TRBD2 matches 12 bases. CDR1 and CDR2 from the germline V gene are MDHEN and SYDVKM. The CDR3 covers 14 residues. V shed 8 bases, J shed 3 bases, and the junction held 5 bases outside the gene matches. The CDR3 DNA follows: TGTGCCAGCGGAACTAGCGGGAGGTTCTACGAGCAGTACTTC. Amino acid sequence: CASGTSGRFYEQYF.

The J gene is TRBJ1-2, the V gene TRBV6-1; no definite D call. Trimming shortened V by 10 bases and J by 5 bases, and 14 bases separated the two germline ends. From germline, CDR1 is MNHNS and CDR2 SASEGT. The CDR3 is 12 amino acids. CDR3 sequence (DNA): TGTGCCACAGGTGGACTGGGGTATGGCTACACCTTC. Residues: CATGGLGYGYTF.

The DNA of the CDR3 is TGTGCCAGCTCACCAGCCAGGGGAGAGACCCAGTACTTC. This codes for CASSPARGETQYF. The chain carries TRBV18 and TRBJ2-5; D is perhaps TRBD1 (6 bases). This CDR3 comprises 13 residues. In germline, CDR1 is KGHSH, CDR2 LQKENI. V was shortened by 2 bases and J by 4 bases, with 8 bases between the two germline ends.

The chain has TRBV5-4 and TRBJ2-5; D possibly uses TRBD1 or TRBD2 (6 bases each). The germline V gene has CDR1 SGHNT and CDR2 YYREEE (reference sequence). The CDR3 is 16 amino acids. The V gene lost 4 bases and the J gene lost 5 bases, with 21 bases spanning the gap. Written as DNA, the CDR3 is TGTGCCAGCAGCCCGAGGGGGAGAGGGGGAGGCGAGACCCAGTACTTC. This codes for CASSPRGRGGGETQYF.

This chain joins TRBV28 and TRBJ1-1; D is ambiguous. V was cut by 6 bases and J by 3 bases, with 14 bases left in between. There are 14 residues in the CDR3. The germline CDR1 and CDR2 sequences are MDHEN and SYDVKM. CDR3 sequence reads: CASRPRAPYTEAFF. CDR3 DNA sequence: TGTGCCAGCAGGCCAAGAGCGCCGTACACTGAAGCTTTCTTT.

This chain joins TRBV19 and TRBJ1-1, with TRBD1 matching 10 bases. The CDR3 spans 14 residues. With V trimmed by 5 bases and J by 5 bases, 5 bases remained unmatched. Germline CDR1 LNHDA, CDR2 SQIVND (reference sequence). CDR3 sequence: CASSGQGVLTEAFF. The DNA of the CDR3 is TGTGCCAGTAGTGGACAGGGGGTACTGACTGAAGCTTTCTTT.

J is TRBJ2-7 and V is TRBV18, with TRBD1 matching 7 bases. The J segment lost 0 bases and the V segment lost 3 bases, leaving 2 bases of the junction unmatched. Per the germline V gene, CDR1 is KGHSH and CDR2 is LQKENI. The CDR3 totals 14 residues. CDR3 sequence: CASSPGTASYEQYF. The CDR3, as DNA: TGTGCCAGCTCACCCGGGACAGCCTCCTACGAGCAGTACTTC.